This T cell receptor beta chain was found in a study of T-cell memory formation after mild COVID-19. Whole-study context: TCR clustering was largely donor specific. Study conclusions and caveats: Clones that contracted from day 15 to 85 were balanced CD4/CD8, while later expanders leaned CD4+.

Trimming pared 5 bases from V and 2 bases from J, leaving 12 bases between. This CDR3 region has 14 residues. Germline V gives CDR1 KGHDR, CDR2 SFDVKD. This clonotype was detected only once. The antigen is not known. Via MiXCR, TCRdb re-called the 5' RACE reads, giving one row per CDR3 protein. The sample contains 470,000 or so distinct CDR3 sequences, 15% to 20% of which appear only once. This chain connects TRBV24-1 to TRBJ2-7; D remains ambiguous. The source material was PBMCs or a T cell subset sorted from them (not recorded which). The clonotype was recovered from an adult woman who had mild COVID-19 (a few samples of this study predate the infection). Cell type and time point are not known. CDR3 region: CATSAPDGPYEQYF. CDR3 in DNA: TGTGCCACCAGTGCTCCCGACGGACCCTACGAGCAGTACTTC.